Presented here are 19 T cell receptor beta chains from one specimen sequenced in a study of response to subunit inactivated influenza vaccine. TCRdb independently ran MiXCR on the RT-PCR reads; one entry per CDR3 protein. The sample lists 500,000 to 600,000 distinct CDR3 sequences; more than 15% were seen once. Sequencing used CD4+ T cells sorted from PBMCs, obtained less than 30 months after vaccination. These receptor sequences come from a man aged 50 to 69 who received an inactivated influenza vaccine.

V and J are TRBV20-1 and TRBJ2-2; TRBD1 agrees at 9 bases. V lost 1 base, J lost 7 bases, and 16 bases stayed unmatched. CDR3 length equals 18 residues. Per germline, CDR1 DFQATT and CDR2 SNEGSKA (reference sequence). The CDR3 nucleotides read TGCAGTGCTAGAGCCATTTCTTTGGGACAGGGAAATATCGGGGAGCTGTTTTTT. This sequence encodes CSARAISLGQGNIGELFF.

The table lists this clonotype with a few counts. The V and J genes are TRBV7-2 and TRBJ2-7, with 7 bases that match TRBD1. Germline V CDR1 and CDR2: SGHTA, FQGNSA. This CDR3 contains 17 residues. The V and J ends lost 0 bases and 0 bases, in that order; junction bases with no gene match: 8. This CDR3 reads CASSLAFLRDSSYEQYF. CDR3 bases: TGTGCCAGCAGCTTAGCTTTCCTCCGGGACAGCTCCTACGAGCAGTACTTC.

The chain employs TRBV20-1 and TRBJ1-6; a weak D match, TRBD1 (5 bases). The germline V and J ends were trimmed by 0 bases and 3 bases, with 12 bases remaining between them. Germline lookup yields CDR1 DFQATT and CDR2 SNEGSKA (reference sequence). The CDR3 has 16 amino acids. The CDR3 nucleotides read TGCAGTGCTAGAGAGGGGGGACGGATCTATAATTCACCCCTCCACTTT. Translating gives CSAREGGRIYNSPLHF.

The chain links TRBV10-2 to TRBJ1-4; no firm D call. This CDR3 has 15 amino acids. Germline CDR1 and CDR2: WSHSY and SAAADI. The V and J ends lost 6 bases and 8 bases respectively, with 19 bases between them. CDR3 DNA: TGCGCCAGCAGGGACCCGACGCAAGGAGGAGAAAAACTGTTTTTT. Translating gives CASRDPTQGGEKLFF.

In its sample, this clonotype was seen a few times. The V and J genes are TRBV19 and TRBJ1-5; D is ambiguous. The CDR3 totals 15 residues. Trimming left V 3 bases short and J 3 bases short, with 12 bases between. Germline CDR1 is LNHDA and CDR2 is SQIVND (reference sequence). The CDR3 coding sequence is TGTGCCAGTAGTATCCCGTCGACACCCAATCAGCCCCAGCATTTT. Amino acids: CASSIPSTPNQPQHF.

Only a few counts were recorded for this clonotype. J is TRBJ1-2 and V is TRBV30; D is unclear. The CDR3 length is 11 residues. Germline-derived CDR1 and CDR2 are GTSNPN and SVGIG (reference sequence). V lost 4 bases and J 7 bases, leaving 10 bases between the germline ends. The CDR3 sequence: CAWTLASGYTF. CDR3 DNA sequence: TGTGCCTGGACGTTGGCTTCTGGCTACACCTTC.

The chain combines TRBV24-1 with TRBJ2-2, with D possibly being TRBD2 (5 bases). The germline CDR1 and CDR2 sequences are KGHDR and SFDVKD. CDR3 length equals 17 residues. The V gene lost 9 bases and the J gene lost 4 bases, with 23 bases spanning the gap. For the CDR3, the DNA is TGTGCCACCGGATCAAGGATCGGAGAAGGAGGCACCGGGGAGCTGTTTTTT. Protein product: CATGSRIGEGGTGELFF.

The CDR3, as DNA: TGCGCCAGCAGCCAAGATCACCCCCAGGGGGCGCGCGGTGAAAAACTGTTTTTT. Its translation is CASSQDHPQGARGEKLFF. This chain connects TRBV4-3 to TRBJ1-4; TRBD1 matches 8 bases. The J segment lost 7 bases and the V segment lost 0 bases, leaving 13 bases of the junction unmatched. CDR1 is LGHNA, CDR2 YSLEER, per germline. The CDR3 is made up of 18 amino acids.

This clonotype was observed a few times. V and J are TRBV20-1 and TRBJ2-1; D perhaps matches TRBD2 (6 bases). Trimming cost V 0 bases and J 8 bases, with 17 bases left between them. Germline CDR1 DFQATT, CDR2 SNEGSKA (reference sequence). The CDR3 contains 15 residues. The chain's CDR3 is CSARDRRLDRHEQFF. CDR3 coding DNA: TGCAGTGCTAGAGATAGGCGACTAGATCGCCATGAGCAGTTCTTC.

This clonotype was seen more than once but under ten times. The genes are TRBV7-2 and TRBJ1-2; possibly TRBD1 for D (5 bases). This CDR3 region has 14 residues. Germline V gives CDR1 SGHTA, CDR2 FQGNSA. V shed 4 bases and J shed 4 bases, with 13 bases lying between them. CDR3: CASSSDRRSYGYTF. CDR3 DNA sequence: TGTGCCAGCAGCTCAGACAGAAGAAGCTATGGCTACACCTTC.

This clonotype was counted at least ten times. The genes are TRBV29-1 and TRBJ1-1, with 7 bases matching TRBD1. In germline, CDR1 is SQVTM, CDR2 ANQGSEA. V gave up 7 bases and J gave up 0 bases; unmatched junction bases: 2. The CDR3 contains 12 residues. CDR3 nucleotides: TGCAGCGCTGGGACAGTGAACACTGAAGCTTTCTTT. It is translated as CSAGTVNTEAFF.

The V and J genes are TRBV4-2 and TRBJ1-4, with D possibly matching TRBD1 (5 bases). Germline loops: CDR1 LGHNA, CDR2 YNFKEQ. The CDR3 length is 15 residues. With 4 bases removed from V and 10 bases from J, the gap between germline ends came to 19 bases. CDR3 region: CASSRRGTQDRKLFF. The CDR3 DNA is TGTGCCAGCAGCCGCCGAGGGACCCAGGACCGAAAACTGTTTTTT.

This chain connects TRBV12-3 or TRBV12-4 to TRBJ1-2, with D tentatively TRBD1 (5 bases). The CDR3 runs to 15 residues. The V and J ends lost 6 bases and 4 bases respectively, with 18 bases between them. CDR3 loop: CASRPSWGKTYGYTF. CDR3 sequence (DNA): TGTGCCAGCAGACCGTCGTGGGGCAAGACCTATGGCTACACCTTC.

Many counts were recorded for this clonotype. The J gene is TRBJ2-3, the V gene TRBV29-1; D assignment may be TRBD1 or TRBD2 (7 bases each). V lost 7 bases, J lost 6 bases, and 20 bases lay in between. Per the germline V gene, CDR1 is SQVTM and CDR2 is ANQGSEA. The CDR3 sequence is 14 residues long. The DNA for the CDR3 is TGCAGCGCCAGGGGGGGGCGAAATTGGGATACGCAGTATTTT. It translates to CSARGGRNWDTQYF.

The V gene is TRBV20-1, the J gene TRBJ2-7; 7 nucleotides match TRBD2. Trimming at V came to 6 bases and at J to 3 bases, leaving 8 bases not matched to a gene. In germline, CDR1 is DFQATT, CDR2 SNEGSKA (reference sequence). The CDR3 runs to 13 residues. This CDR3 is CSAGGDGLYEQYF. CDR3 DNA sequence: TGCAGTGCGGGGGGGGACGGACTCTACGAGCAGTACTTC.

There are a few counts of this clonotype. The rearrangement uses TRBV2 and TRBJ2-1; 9 nucleotides match TRBD1. The CDR3 covers 14 residues. V gave up 4 bases and J gave up 4 bases; unmatched junction bases: 2. Germline V lookup: CDR1 SNHLY, CDR2 FYNNEI. In DNA form, the CDR3 reads TGTGCCAGCAGTGGGACAGGGGCGTACAATGAGCAGTTCTTC. Translating it yields CASSGTGAYNEQFF.

This chain joins TRBV7-9 and TRBJ1-2; 7 bases match TRBD1. V was pared by 5 bases and J by 7 bases, with 4 bases of the junction left unmatched. The CDR3 is made up of 12 amino acids. Per the germline V gene, CDR1 is SEHNR and CDR2 is FQNEAQ (reference sequence). The CDR3 here is CASSPQGLGYTF. For the CDR3, the DNA is TGTGCCAGCAGCCCACAGGGGCTTGGCTACACCTTC.

The chain employs TRBV6-1 and TRBJ1-1; TRBD1 is a possible D gene (5 bases). This CDR3 has 15 amino acids. Germline CDR1 is MNHNS and CDR2 is SASEGT. V shed 7 bases and J shed 1 base, with 16 bases lying between them. The CDR3 sequence is CASIQRPGQNTEAFF. Here the CDR3 DNA reads TGTGCCAGCATCCAAAGGCCGGGGCAGAACACTGAAGCTTTCTTT.

This chain uses TRBV10-3 with TRBJ1-2; 7 nucleotides match TRBD1. The V gene's germline CDR1 is ENHRY and CDR2 SYGVKD. Losses at the gene ends were 3 bases for V and 4 bases for J; bases not matched to a gene: 8. CDR3 length equals 15 residues. The CDR3 sequence is CAISDPTGESYGYTF. The CDR3 DNA is TGTGCCATCAGTGACCCTACAGGGGAGAGCTATGGCTACACCTTC.